This passage covers 28 T cell receptor beta chains from one sample sequenced in a study of radiation and T cells in renal cell carcinoma. Time point defined: blood 4 weeks post-SBRT, at nephrectomy. Treatment denoted: 15 Gy SBRT to primary tumor, nephrectomy 4 weeks later. The protocol was immunoSEQ multiplex PCR, while the TCRdb copy is restricted to in-frame clones and leaves out a portion. Seen here are approximately 85,000 clones, 89% observed once, and the top ten hold roughly 6%. Sequencing was performed on blood, taken from a patient whose treatment included radiotherapy and nephrectomy. Receptor source: a woman in her 70s with renal cell carcinoma.

This clone was recorded once. The V call is TRBV7-2, the J call TRBJ2-7, with TRBD2 matching over 9 bases. The CDR3 has 16 amino acids. V lost 4 bases and J lost 1; bases outside the gene matches: 8. Germline V CDR1 and CDR2: SGHTA, FQGNSA. The CDR3 loop reads CASSSNPSGVSYEQYF. In nucleotides, the CDR3 is TGTGCCAGCAGCTCGAACCCTAGCGGGGTTTCCTACGAGCAGTACTTC.

The V call is TRBV20-1, the J call TRBJ2-7; either TRBD1 or TRBD2 may fit D (5 bases each). The CDR3 covers 11 residues. Germline lookup yields CDR1 DFQATT and CDR2 SNEGSKA (reference sequence). V shed 6 bases and J shed 2 bases, with 8 bases lying between them. CDR3 protein: CSAGDPYEQYF. DNA for the CDR3: TGCAGTGCAGGGGACCCCTACGAGCAGTACTTC.

This chain links TRBV6-6 with TRBJ2-1; tentative D call: TRBD1 (5 bases). V lost 9 bases, J lost 3 bases, and 9 bases lay in between. The CDR3 extends over 12 amino acids. CDR1 MNHNY and CDR2 SVGAGI come from the germline V gene (reference sequence). CDR3 region: CASIDSYNEQFF. The CDR3, as DNA: TGTGCCAGTATCGACAGCTACAATGAGCAGTTCTTC.

The V call is TRBV7-9, the J call TRBJ1-3; perhaps TRBD1 as D (5 bases). V was shortened by 3 bases and J by 1 base, with 13 bases between the two germline ends. The V gene's germline CDR1 is SEHNR and CDR2 FQNEAQ (reference sequence). The CDR3 runs to 16 residues. Here the CDR3 reads CASSLRDGRSGNTIYF. As DNA, the CDR3 is TGTGCCAGCAGCTTGAGGGACGGTAGATCTGGAAACACCATATATTTT.

This clone was seen only once. The J gene is TRBJ2-7, the V gene TRBV4-1; TRBD2 matches 10 bases. V shed 0 bases, J shed 3 bases, and the junction held 2 bases outside the gene matches. The V gene's germline CDR1 is MGHRA and CDR2 YSYEKL. The CDR3 is 15 amino acids. CDR3 residues: CASSQELAGYYEQYF. CDR3 DNA: TGCGCCAGCAGCCAAGAACTAGCGGGATACTACGAGCAGTACTTC.

The rearrangement links TRBV7-2 to TRBJ2-3; D assignment may be TRBD1 or TRBD2 (5 bases each). This CDR3 has 17 residues. V was trimmed by 1 base and J by 0 bases, leaving 14 bases between them. Germline V gives CDR1 SGHTA, CDR2 FQGNSA. The CDR3 DNA reads TGTGCCAGCAGCTTAGGGGACCCTTTTACTAGCACAGATACGCAGTATTTT. Its translation is CASSLGDPFTSTDTQYF.

This rearrangement joins TRBV10-3 to TRBJ1-4; a weak D match, TRBD1 (5 bases). The CDR3 runs to 15 residues. The germline gives CDR1 ENHRY, CDR2 SYGVKD. V was trimmed by 2 bases and J by 7 bases, leaving 14 bases between them. CDR3: CAISEGVGTGEKLFF. The CDR3 region has the DNA TGTGCCATCAGTGAGGGGGTCGGGACGGGTGAAAAACTGTTTTTT.

The chain carries TRBV9 and TRBJ2-3; 8 bases fit TRBD2. The CDR3 contains 15 residues. The trim removed 1 base at V and 3 bases at J, leaving 4 bases unmatched. Germline V gene sequence: CDR1 SGDLS, CDR2 YYNGEE. The CDR3 DNA is TGTGCCAGCAGCGTAACGGGACTAGTAACAGATACGCAGTATTTT. It encodes CASSVTGLVTDTQYF.

The chain carries TRBV9 and TRBJ2-7, with no clear D. The CDR3 is made up of 15 amino acids. V was shortened by 0 bases and J by 0 bases, with 10 bases between the two germline ends. The germline V gene encodes CDR1 SGDLS and CDR2 YYNGEE. The CDR3 region is CASSVAVAGSYEQYF. CDR3 coding DNA: TGTGCCAGCAGCGTAGCGGTAGCAGGCTCCTACGAGCAGTACTTC.

V and J are TRBV6-5 and TRBJ2-3; 11 bases are shared with TRBD2. The CDR3 runs to 14 residues. Trimming cost V 6 bases and J 5 bases; bases outside gene matches: 4. Looked up from germline, CDR1 is MNHEY and CDR2 is SVGAGI. The CDR3: CASRTGTSGDTQYF. In DNA, the CDR3 is TGTGCCAGCAGGACCGGGACTAGCGGAGATACGCAGTATTTT.

V usage is TRBV6-6 and J usage is TRBJ2-3; D gene uncertain. Germline values: CDR1 MNHNY, CDR2 SVGAGI (reference sequence). Trimming removed 2 bases from V and 7 bases from J, with 13 bases in between. This CDR3 contains 14 residues. The CDR3 sequence is CASSYDGGQYTQYF. The CDR3 DNA reads TGTGCCAGCAGTTACGACGGCGGCCAGTATACGCAGTATTTT.

Only one count was recorded for this clone. This chain uses TRBV19 with TRBJ2-7; 8 bases align to TRBD1. The CDR3 has 17 amino acids. V dropped 3 bases and J dropped 1; count of bases not matched to a gene: 11. The germline gives CDR1 LNHDA, CDR2 SQIVND (reference sequence). CDR3 DNA sequence: TGTGCCAGTAGTATTTGGTCCGCACAGGGGGGATCCTACGAGCAGTACTTC. Encoded protein: CASSIWSAQGGSYEQYF.

Of note for this clone: The junction departs from the called germline gene at one end, perhaps through a read error. This chain uses TRBV5-1 with TRBJ2-3; D is unclear. Germline CDR1 SGHRS, CDR2 YFSETQ. The CDR3 consists of 14 residues. CDR3 sequence reads: CASSLTGYTDAQYF. The CDR3 DNA reads TGCGCCAGCAGCTTGACCGGATACACAGATGCGCAGTATTTT.

This clone showed up just a few times. This chain connects TRBV18 to TRBJ1-5; 8 positions agree with TRBD1. The germline gives CDR1 KGHSH, CDR2 LQKENI. The trim removed 6 bases at V and 0 bases at J, leaving 13 bases unmatched. The CDR3 has 18 amino acids. The CDR3 DNA follows: TGTGCCAGCTCTCCCGGACAGGGCAAGGGGTATAGCAATCAGCCCCAGCATTTT. This sequence encodes CASSPGQGKGYSNQPQHF.

This clone came up a few times. This sequence joins TRBV11-3 and TRBJ1-2; D might be TRBD1 (5 bases). Germline V gene lookup returns CDR1 SGHNT and CDR2 YENEEA. The CDR3 has 14 amino acids. Trimming left V 5 bases short and J 4 bases short, with 14 bases between. In DNA, the CDR3 is TGTGCCAGCAGCCACTGGGACGACGGCTATGGCTACACCTTC. Its protein is CASSHWDDGYGYTF.

The CDR3 bases are TGTGCCAGCGCTCGTGACAGACCTAGCAATCAGCCCCAGCATTTT. This gives the protein CASARDRPSNQPQHF. The chain carries TRBV6-5 and TRBJ1-5; D is possibly TRBD1 (5 bases). From germline, CDR1 is MNHEY and CDR2 SVGAGI. V was shortened by 8 bases and J by 0 bases, with 14 bases between the two germline ends. The CDR3 covers 15 residues.

The chain recombines TRBV7-2 with TRBJ1-2; perhaps TRBD1 as D (6 bases). The germline V gene encodes CDR1 SGHTA and CDR2 FQGNSA. Trimming removed 6 bases from V and 5 bases from J, with 13 bases in between. The CDR3 runs to 13 residues. For the CDR3, the DNA is TGTGCCAGCAGTGGACAGTCCCAATATGGCTACACCTTC. It is translated as CASSGQSQYGYTF. Together with reference TRBV7-2 and TRBJ1-2, the CDR3 gives the full variable domain: GAGVSQSPSNKVTEKGKDVELRCDPISGHTALYWYRQSLGQGLEFLIYFQGNSAPDKSGLPSDRFSAERTGGSVSTLTIQRTQQEDSAVYLCASSGQSQYGYTFGSGTRLTVV.

This clone was counted a single time. CDR3 residues: CATVDYEQYF. The CDR3 bases are TGTGCCACCGTTGACTACGAGCAGTACTTC. The V gene is TRBV6-1, the J gene TRBJ2-7; D not certain. This CDR3 contains 10 residues. Trimming stripped 10 bases from V and 3 bases from J, with 7 bases between. CDR1 and CDR2 from the germline V gene are MNHNS and SASEGT.

The CDR3: CASSRDRGLEKLFF. CDR3 DNA sequence: TGTGCCAGCAGCCGGGACAGGGGGTTAGAAAAACTGTTTTTT. This sequence joins TRBV5-4 and TRBJ1-4; 11 bases agree with TRBD1. V was clipped by 4 bases and J by 8 bases; unmatched bases: 4. This CDR3 region has 14 residues. The V gene's germline CDR1 is SGHNT and CDR2 YYREEE (reference sequence). Full variable domain (remainder filled in from reference TRBV5-4 and TRBJ1-4): ETGVTQSPTHLIKTRGQQVTLRCSSQSGHNTVSWYQQALGQGPQFIFQYYREEENGRGNFPPRFSGLQFPNYSSELNVNALELDDSALYLCASSRDRGLEKLFFGSGTQLSVL.

This clone appeared once. A read error may produce the germline difference seen at one junction end. The J gene is TRBJ1-2, the V gene TRBV19; D perhaps matches TRBD1 (5 bases). CDR3 length: 15 residues. From germline, CDR1 is LNHDA and CDR2 SQIVND (reference sequence). CDR3 DNA sequence: TGTGCCAGTAGAATAGGGGACGCCTCTAACTATGGCTACACCTTC. Translated, it gives CASRIGDASNYGYTF.

The chain couples TRBV6-1 to TRBJ2-3; 7 bases fit TRBD1. The CDR3 extends over 15 amino acids. Germline CDR1 and CDR2: MNHNS and SASEGT. V shed 4 bases, J shed 2 bases, and the junction held 6 bases outside the gene matches. Here the CDR3 DNA reads TGTGCCAGCAGTGCTCGGGGACAGTACACAGATACGCAGTATTTT. It specifies CASSARGQYTDTQYF.

The gene calls are TRBV5-4 and TRBJ1-2; 7 bases match TRBD1. CDR1 and CDR2 from the germline V gene are SGHNT and YYREEE (reference sequence). The CDR3 contains 15 residues. The V gene end was trimmed by 3 bases and the J gene end by 3 bases; junction bases not matched to a gene: 8. CDR3 residues: CASSYGTAVDYGYTF. DNA of the CDR3: TGTGCCAGCAGCTACGGGACAGCCGTGGACTATGGCTACACCTTC.

This clone showed up just once. V usage is TRBV28 and J usage is TRBJ1-2; TRBD1 aligns across 10 bases. The CDR3 totals 12 residues. Germline trimming cut 8 bases from V and 8 bases from J; bases unmatched to any gene: 5. The germline gives CDR1 MDHEN, CDR2 SYDVKM. CDR3 DNA: TGTGCCAGCTCCCGGGACAGGGGAGGCTACACCTTC. It specifies CASSRDRGGYTF.

The chain combines TRBV7-2 with TRBJ2-7, with D perhaps matching TRBD2 (7 bases). Germline V gives CDR1 SGHTA, CDR2 FQGNSA. V lost 5 bases to trimming and J lost 2 bases, with 16 bases between them. The CDR3 is 15 residues long. The CDR3 region is CASSPTGGFPYEQYF. CDR3 sequence (DNA): TGTGCCAGCAGCCCCACGGGGGGCTTTCCCTACGAGCAGTACTTC.

The chain is built from TRBV4-3 and TRBJ2-7; maybe TRBD2 (6 bases). V lost 0 bases and J 2 bases, leaving 11 bases between the germline ends. CDR3 size: 15 residues. The germline gives CDR1 LGHNA, CDR2 YSLEER. The CDR3 region has the DNA TGCGCCAGCAGCCAAGAGTGGGGCGGGGCCTACGAGCAGTACTTC. Translating gives CASSQEWGGAYEQYF.

This chain joins TRBV10-3 and TRBJ1-1; 7 nucleotides align to TRBD1. This CDR3 spans 13 amino acids. J lost 3 bases, V lost 9 bases, and 7 bases had no gene match. Germline loops: CDR1 ENHRY, CDR2 SYGVKD. The CDR3 here is CAINRDSDTEAFF. The CDR3 DNA sequence: TGTGCCATTAACCGGGACAGTGACACTGAAGCTTTCTTT.

The rearrangement uses TRBV28 and TRBJ2-2; the D is unclear. The CDR3 extends over 14 amino acids. With 6 bases removed from V and 11 bases from J, the gap between germline ends came to 19 bases. Germline loops: CDR1 MDHEN, CDR2 SYDVKM. The CDR3 sequence is CASSLEGIKAELFF. CDR3 in DNA: TGTGCCAGCAGCCTCGAAGGGATAAAAGCCGAGCTGTTTTTT.

The count of this clone is one. This chain uses TRBV5-1 with TRBJ1-2, with D perhaps TRBD1 (5 bases). The CDR3 contains 14 residues. Trimming took 4 bases from V and 7 from J, leaving 17 bases between them. CDR1 and CDR2 (germline): SGHRS, YFSETQ. CDR3 coding DNA: TGCGCCAGCAGCCCCGATCCAGGGACGGTTGGCTACACCTTC. Translation: CASSPDPGTVGYTF.